This TCR beta chain comes out of a study of blood T cell repertoires in COVID-19. Study context: Collection of acute and convalescent COVID-19 samples took place in the United States, Italy and Spain. T cells, B-cell-depleted T cells, or PBMCs supplied cDNA or gDNA.

CDR1 SGHAT and CDR2 FQNNGV come from the germline V gene. CDR3 size: 18 residues. The germline V and J ends were trimmed by 4 bases and 0 bases, with 21 bases remaining between them. In the authors' methods: Amplified reference gene primers provided the basis for estimating nucleated cell counts. Method: immunoSEQ multiplex PCR; TCRdb's copy keeps in-frame clones and lacks some. V and J calls and clone size are as listed in that table; D and trimming were resolved from the DNA. The sample records tens of thousands of clones, roughly 87% being singletons. The sequenced material came from peripheral blood. The rearrangement uses TRBV11-2 and TRBJ1-1, with D maybe TRBD1 (6 bases). The sequence came from a man of 80 years or more with acute or convalescent COVID-19. In DNA, the CDR3 is TGTGCCAGCAGCTCTAGCTTGGACAGCCTAGGACTGAACACTGAAGCTTTCTTT. The encoded protein is CASSSSLDSLGLNTEAFF.